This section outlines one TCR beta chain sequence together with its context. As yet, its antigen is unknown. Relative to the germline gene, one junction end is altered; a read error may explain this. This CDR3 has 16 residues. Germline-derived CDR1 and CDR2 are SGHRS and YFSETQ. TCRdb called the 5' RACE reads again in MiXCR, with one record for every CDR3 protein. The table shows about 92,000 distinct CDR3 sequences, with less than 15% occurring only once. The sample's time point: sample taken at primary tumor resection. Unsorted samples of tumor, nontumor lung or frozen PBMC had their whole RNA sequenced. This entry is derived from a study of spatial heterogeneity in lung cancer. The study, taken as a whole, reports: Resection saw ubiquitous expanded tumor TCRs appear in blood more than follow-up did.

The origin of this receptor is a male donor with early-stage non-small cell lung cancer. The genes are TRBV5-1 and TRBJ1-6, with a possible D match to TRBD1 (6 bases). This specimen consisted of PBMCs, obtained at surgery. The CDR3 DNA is TGCGCCAGTAGCTTAGGTACAGGGCTGAGTAATTCACCCCTCCACTTT. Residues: CASSLGTGLSNSPLHF.